The present T cell receptor (beta chain) was sequenced within a study of identical twins. Study-level findings and limits: Carriage of fewer insertions was seen in abundant cord blood beta clonotypes, whereas memory repertoires showed none. Zero-insertion findings could be partly confounded by invariant cells (MAIT and iNKT cells). Less excess twin sharing appeared in beta out-of-frame sequences.

V gave up 2 bases and J gave up 4 bases, with 18 bases separating them. CDR3 length: 16 residues. The table lists this clonotype with many counts. Its antigen is as yet unknown. A universal primer site arose from template switching, and cDNA bore unique molecular identifiers. In TCRdb, the 5' RACE reads were re-called with MiXCR into one record per CDR3 protein. The sample records hundreds of thousands of distinct CDR3 sequences, roughly 6.2% being singletons. Input material: naive T cells sorted from blood. This TCR was recovered from a man aged 18-30 years in good health. V gene TRBV12-3 or TRBV12-4 combines with J gene TRBJ2-7; D possibly matches TRBD1 or TRBD2 (6 bases each). CDR3 DNA: TGTGCCAGCAGTTTACGCGGGACACATCGTATTTACGAGCAGTACTTC. It translates to CASSLRGTHRIYEQYF.